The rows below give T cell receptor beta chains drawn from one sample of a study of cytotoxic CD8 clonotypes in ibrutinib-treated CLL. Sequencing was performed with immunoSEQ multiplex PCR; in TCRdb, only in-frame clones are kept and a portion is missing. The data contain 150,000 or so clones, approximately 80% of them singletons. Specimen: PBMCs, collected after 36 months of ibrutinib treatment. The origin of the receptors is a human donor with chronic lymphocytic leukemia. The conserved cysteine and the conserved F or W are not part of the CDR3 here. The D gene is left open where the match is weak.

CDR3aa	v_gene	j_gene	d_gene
ASSFGAYNEQF	TRBV11-3	TRBJ2-1	.
ASSLVWEKGTEAF	TRBV5-5	TRBJ1-1	.
ASSSRTYGYT	TRBV28	TRBJ1-2	.
ASSTRTSGGRETQY	TRBV7-2	TRBJ2-5	TRBD2
ASSPPDTQY	TRBV2	TRBJ2-3	.
ASSLGVGEDTQY	TRBV11-3	TRBJ2-3	.
ASSDSSGEAF	TRBV6-4	TRBJ1-1	.
ASSTPGNLGELF	TRBV5-1	TRBJ2-2	.
AWAQGNYGYT	TRBV30	TRBJ1-2	.
ASSRTPEQY	TRBV28	TRBJ2-7	.
AIGGQTYEQY	TRBV6-6	TRBJ2-7	.
ASGRSTGSEQY	TRBV12-5	TRBJ2-7	.
ASSPQEGSGYGYT	TRBV18	TRBJ1-2	.
AWSVRHGKLE	TRBV30	TRBJ1-2	.